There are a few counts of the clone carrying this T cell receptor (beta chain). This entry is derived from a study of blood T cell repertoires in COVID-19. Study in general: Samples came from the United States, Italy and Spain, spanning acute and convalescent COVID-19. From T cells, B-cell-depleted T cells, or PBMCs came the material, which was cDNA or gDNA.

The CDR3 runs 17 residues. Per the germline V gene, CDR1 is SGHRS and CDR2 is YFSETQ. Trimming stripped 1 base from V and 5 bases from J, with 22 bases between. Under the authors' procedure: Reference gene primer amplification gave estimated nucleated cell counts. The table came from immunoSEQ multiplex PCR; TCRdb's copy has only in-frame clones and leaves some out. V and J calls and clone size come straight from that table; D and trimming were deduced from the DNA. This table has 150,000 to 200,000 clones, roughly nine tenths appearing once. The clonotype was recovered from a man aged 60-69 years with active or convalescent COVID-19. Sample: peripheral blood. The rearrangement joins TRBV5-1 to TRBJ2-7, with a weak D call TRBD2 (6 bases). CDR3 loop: CASSLRWSSGLSDEQYF. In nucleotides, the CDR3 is TGCGCCAGCAGCTTGAGATGGAGTAGCGGACTATCGGACGAGCAGTACTTC.